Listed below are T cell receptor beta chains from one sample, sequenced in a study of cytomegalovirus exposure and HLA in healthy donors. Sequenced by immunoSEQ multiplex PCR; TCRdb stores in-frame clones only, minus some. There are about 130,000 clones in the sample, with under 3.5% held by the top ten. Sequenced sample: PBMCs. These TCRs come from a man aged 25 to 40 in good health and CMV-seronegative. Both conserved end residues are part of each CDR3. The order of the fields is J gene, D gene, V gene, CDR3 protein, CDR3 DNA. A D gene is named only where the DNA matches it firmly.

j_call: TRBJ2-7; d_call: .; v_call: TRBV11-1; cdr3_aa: CASSLVAGSVREQYF; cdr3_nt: TGTGCCAGCAGCTTAGTAGCTGGTTCTGTCCGAGAGCAGTACTTC
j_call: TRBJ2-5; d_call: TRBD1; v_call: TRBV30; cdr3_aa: CAGDRVKETRYF; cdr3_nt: TGTGCCGGCGACAGGGTTAAAGAGACCCGGTACTTC
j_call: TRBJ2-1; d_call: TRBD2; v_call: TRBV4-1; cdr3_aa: CASRGTSGYNEQFF; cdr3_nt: TGCGCCAGCAGAGGGACTAGCGGGTACAATGAGCAGTTCTTC
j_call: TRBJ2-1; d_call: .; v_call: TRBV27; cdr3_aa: CASSSRDSSYNEQFF; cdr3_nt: TGTGCCAGCAGCTCCCGGGATAGCTCCTACAATGAGCAGTTCTTC
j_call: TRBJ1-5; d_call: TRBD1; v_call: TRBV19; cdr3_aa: CASSDRVQPQHF; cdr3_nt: TGTGCCAGTAGCGACAGGGTCCAGCCCCAGCATTTT
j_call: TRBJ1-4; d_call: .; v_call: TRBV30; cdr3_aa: CAWSRRDAREKLFF; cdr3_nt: TGTGCCTGGAGTCGGAGGGATGCGAGAGAAAAACTGTTTTTT
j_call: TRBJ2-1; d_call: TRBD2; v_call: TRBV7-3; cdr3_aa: CASSLGLAPADEQFF; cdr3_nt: TGTGCCAGCAGCTTGGGACTAGCGCCGGCCGATGAGCAGTTCTTC
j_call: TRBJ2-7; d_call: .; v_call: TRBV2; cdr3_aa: CASTPDSYEQYF; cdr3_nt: TGTGCCAGCACCCCAGATTCTTACGAGCAGTACTTC
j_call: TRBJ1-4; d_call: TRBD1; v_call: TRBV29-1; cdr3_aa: CSVTTGGEKLFF; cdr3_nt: TGCAGCGTTACCACAGGGGGTGAAAAACTGTTTTTT
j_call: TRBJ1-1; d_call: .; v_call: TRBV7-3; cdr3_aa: CASSFHGNTEAFF; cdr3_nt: TGTGCCAGCAGCTTCCACGGGAACACTGAAGCTTTCTTT
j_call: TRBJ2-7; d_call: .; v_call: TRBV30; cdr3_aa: CAWSEGADPSYEQYF; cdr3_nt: TGTGCCTGGAGTGAAGGAGCGGATCCCTCCTACGAGCAGTACTTC
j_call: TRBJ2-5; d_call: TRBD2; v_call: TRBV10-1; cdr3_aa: CASSESRLAGGETQYF; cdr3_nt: TGCGCCAGCAGTGAGTCCCGGCTAGCGGGAGGGGAGACCCAGTACTTC
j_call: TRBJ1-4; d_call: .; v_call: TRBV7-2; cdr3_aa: CASSFPKREEDEKLFF; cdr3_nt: TGTGCCAGCAGCTTCCCCAAACGGGAGGAGGATGAAAAACTGTTTTTT
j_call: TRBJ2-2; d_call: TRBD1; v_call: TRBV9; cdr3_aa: CASSVRQGADTGELFF; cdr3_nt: TGTGCCAGCAGCGTAAGGCAGGGGGCCGACACCGGGGAGCTGTTTTTT
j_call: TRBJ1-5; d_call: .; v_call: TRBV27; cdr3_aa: CASKGQGRNQPQHF; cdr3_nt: TGTGCCAGCAAGGGCCAGGGGCGTAATCAGCCCCAGCATTTT
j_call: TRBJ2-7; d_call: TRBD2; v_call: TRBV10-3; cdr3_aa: CAISDRTSGLYEQYF; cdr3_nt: TGTGCCATCAGTGATCGAACTAGCGGACTCTACGAGCAGTACTTC
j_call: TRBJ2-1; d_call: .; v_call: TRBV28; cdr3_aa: CASSVGGPLDEQFF; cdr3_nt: TGTGCCAGCAGCGTCGGGGGGCCCCTCGATGAGCAGTTCTTC
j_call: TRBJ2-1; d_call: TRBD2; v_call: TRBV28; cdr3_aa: CASSHLAGGPQNEQFF; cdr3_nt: TGTGCCAGCAGCCACTTAGCGGGAGGGCCGCAGAATGAGCAGTTCTTC
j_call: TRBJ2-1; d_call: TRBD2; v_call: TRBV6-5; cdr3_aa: CASSRLAYNEQFF; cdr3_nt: TGTGCCAGCAGTCGACTAGCGTATAATGAGCAGTTCTTC
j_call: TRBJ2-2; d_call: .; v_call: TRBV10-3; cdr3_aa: CAISEREPGQNTGELFF; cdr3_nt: TGTGCCATCAGTGAGCGCGAACCAGGACAGAACACCGGGGAGCTGTTTTTT
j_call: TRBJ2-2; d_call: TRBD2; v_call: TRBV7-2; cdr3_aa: CASSLSGRGGTGELFF; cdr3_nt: TGTGCCAGCAGCCTTAGCGGGAGGGGCGGGACCGGGGAGCTGTTTTTT
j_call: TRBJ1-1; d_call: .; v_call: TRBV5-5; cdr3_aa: CASSLVPGGATEAFF; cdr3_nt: TGTGCCAGCAGCTTGGTTCCAGGAGGGGCCACTGAAGCTTTCTTT
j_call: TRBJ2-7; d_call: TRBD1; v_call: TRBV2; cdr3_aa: CASVDGTGSYEQYF; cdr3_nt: TGTGCCAGCGTGGACGGGACAGGGTCCTACGAGCAGTACTTC
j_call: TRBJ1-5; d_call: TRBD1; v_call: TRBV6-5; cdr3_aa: CASRLDRAQPQHF; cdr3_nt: TGTGCCAGCAGACTGGACAGGGCCCAGCCCCAGCATTTT
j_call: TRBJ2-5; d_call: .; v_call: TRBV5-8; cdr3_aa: CASSLQETQYF; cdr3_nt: TGTGCCAGCAGCCTTCAAGAGACCCAGTACTTC
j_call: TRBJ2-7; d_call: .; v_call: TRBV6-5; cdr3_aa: CASSYSTATVYEQYF; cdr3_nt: TGTGCCAGCAGTTACTCGACGGCGACAGTCTACGAGCAGTACTTC
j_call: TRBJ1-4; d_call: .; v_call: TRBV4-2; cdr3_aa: CASSQRRQDLNEKLFF; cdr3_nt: TGTGCCAGCAGCCAAAGAAGACAGGACCTTAATGAAAAACTGTTTTTT
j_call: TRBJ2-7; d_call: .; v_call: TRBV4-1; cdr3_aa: CASSFGLLSSYEQYF; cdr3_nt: TGCGCCAGCAGCTTCGGACTTTTATCGTCCTACGAGCAGTACTTC
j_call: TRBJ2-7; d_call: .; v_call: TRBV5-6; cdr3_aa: CASSLVPGPEQYF; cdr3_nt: TGTGCCAGCAGCTTGGTCCCGGGTCCCGAGCAGTACTTC
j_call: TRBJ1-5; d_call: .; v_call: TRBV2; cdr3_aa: CASTLQGPLPQPQHF; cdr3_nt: TGTGCCAGCACGCTCCAGGGCCCTCTTCCTCAGCCCCAGCATTTT
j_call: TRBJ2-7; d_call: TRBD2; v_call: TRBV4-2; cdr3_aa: CASSQERPSGRAHEQYF; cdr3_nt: TGTGCCAGCAGCCAAGAGAGGCCTAGCGGGAGGGCCCACGAGCAGTACTTC
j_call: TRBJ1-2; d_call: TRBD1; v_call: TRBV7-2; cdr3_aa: CASSLDRGGQAGGYTF; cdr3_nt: TGTGCCAGCAGCTTAGACAGGGGGGGACAGGCGGGTGGCTACACCTTC
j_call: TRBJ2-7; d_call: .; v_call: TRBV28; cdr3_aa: CASSTGLQAYEQYF; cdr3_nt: TGTGCCAGCAGTACGGGACTCCAGGCCTACGAGCAGTACTTC
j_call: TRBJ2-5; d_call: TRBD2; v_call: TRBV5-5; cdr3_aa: CASSPPRTSGRDRETQYF; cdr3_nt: TGTGCCAGCAGCCCACCCCGGACTAGCGGGAGGGACCGGGAGACCCAGTACTTC
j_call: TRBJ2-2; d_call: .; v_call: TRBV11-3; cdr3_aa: CASSLDGGNGELFF; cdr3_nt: TGTGCCAGCAGCTTAGATGGCGGCAACGGGGAGCTGTTTTTT
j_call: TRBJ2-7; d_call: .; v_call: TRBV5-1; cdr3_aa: CASSTGTFQSEQYF; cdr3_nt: TGCGCCAGCAGCACGGGGACTTTTCAATCCGAGCAGTACTTC
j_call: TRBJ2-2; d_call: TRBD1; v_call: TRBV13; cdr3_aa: CASSRGTVPGELFF; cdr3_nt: TGTGCCAGCAGCAGGGGGACAGTCCCAGGGGAGCTGTTTTTT
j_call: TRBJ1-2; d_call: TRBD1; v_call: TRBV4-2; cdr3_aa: CASSQEGQGGGYTF; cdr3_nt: TGTGCCAGCAGCCAAGAGGGACAGGGGGGCGGCTACACCTTC
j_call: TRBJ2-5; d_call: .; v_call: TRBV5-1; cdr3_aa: CASSLVGDILQETQYF; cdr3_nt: TGCGCCAGCAGCCTGGTGGGGGACATACTCCAAGAGACCCAGTACTTC
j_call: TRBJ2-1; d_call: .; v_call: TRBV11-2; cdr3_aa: CASSWGRGRMNEQFF; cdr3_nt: TGTGCCAGCAGCTGGGGCAGGGGAAGAATGAATGAGCAGTTCTTC
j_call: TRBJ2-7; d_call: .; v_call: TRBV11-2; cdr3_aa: CASTGGLIGRGYEQYF; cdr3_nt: TGTGCCAGCACTGGAGGGCTTATCGGCAGGGGGTACGAGCAGTACTTC
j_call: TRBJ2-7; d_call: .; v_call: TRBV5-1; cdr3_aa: CASSPKGGIIDEQYF; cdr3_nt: TGCGCCAGCAGCCCCAAAGGGGGTATCATCGACGAGCAGTACTTC
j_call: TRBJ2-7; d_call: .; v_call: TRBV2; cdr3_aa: CASSDVGITYEQYF; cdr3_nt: TGTGCCAGCAGTGATGTCGGGATTACCTACGAGCAGTACTTC
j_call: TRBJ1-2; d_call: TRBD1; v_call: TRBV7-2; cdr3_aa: CASSPSRDREPGDTF; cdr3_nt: TGTGCCAGCAGCCCCAGCCGGGACAGGGAACCTGGCGACACCTTC
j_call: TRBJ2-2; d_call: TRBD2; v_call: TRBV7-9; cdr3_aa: CASSLASTSGFAGELFF; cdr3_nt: TGTGCCAGCAGCTTAGCGTCCACTAGCGGTTTCGCCGGGGAGCTGTTTTTT
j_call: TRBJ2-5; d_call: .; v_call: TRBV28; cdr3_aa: CASSVREETQYF; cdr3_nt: TGTGCCAGCAGTGTCAGGGAAGAGACCCAGTACTTC
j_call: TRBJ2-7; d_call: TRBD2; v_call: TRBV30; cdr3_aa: CAWTGGSHYEQYF; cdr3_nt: TGTGCCTGGACGGGGGGGAGTCACTACGAGCAGTACTTC
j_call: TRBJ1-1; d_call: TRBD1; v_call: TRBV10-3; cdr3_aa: CAIRTGVAEAFF; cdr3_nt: TGTGCCATAAGAACAGGGGTCGCTGAAGCTTTCTTT
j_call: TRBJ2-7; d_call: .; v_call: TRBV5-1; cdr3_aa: CASRVSYEQYF; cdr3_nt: TGCGCCAGCAGGGTTTCCTACGAGCAGTACTTC
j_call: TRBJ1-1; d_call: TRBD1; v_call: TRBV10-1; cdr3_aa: CASSAGTGIEAFF; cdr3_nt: TGCGCCAGCAGCGCGGGGACAGGAATTGAAGCTTTCTTT
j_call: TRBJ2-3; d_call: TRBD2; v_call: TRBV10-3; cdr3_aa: CAISESRLAGEGTDTQYF; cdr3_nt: TGTGCCATCAGTGAGTCGCGACTAGCGGGAGAGGGGACAGATACGCAGTATTTT